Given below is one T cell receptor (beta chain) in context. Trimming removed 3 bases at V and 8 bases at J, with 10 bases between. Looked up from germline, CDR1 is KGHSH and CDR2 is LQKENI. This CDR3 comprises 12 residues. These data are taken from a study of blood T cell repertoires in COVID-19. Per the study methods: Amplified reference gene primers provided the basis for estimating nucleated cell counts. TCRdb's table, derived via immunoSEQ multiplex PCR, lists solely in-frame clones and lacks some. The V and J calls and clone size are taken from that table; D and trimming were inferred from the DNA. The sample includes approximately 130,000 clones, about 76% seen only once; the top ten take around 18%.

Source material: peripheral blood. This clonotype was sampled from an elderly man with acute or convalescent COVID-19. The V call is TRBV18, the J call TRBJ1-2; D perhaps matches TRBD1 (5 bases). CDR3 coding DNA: TGTGCCAGCTCACCGTCGGGGGTAGGCTACACCTTC. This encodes CASSPSGVGYTF. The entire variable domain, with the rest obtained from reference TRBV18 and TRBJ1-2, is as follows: NAGVMQNPRHLVRRRGQEARLRCSPMKGHSHVYWYRQLPEEGLKFMVYLQKENIIDESGMPKERFSAEFPKEGPSILRIQQVVRGDSAAYFCASSPSGVGYTFGSGTRLTVV.